This T cell receptor beta chain was retrieved from a study of vaccination and CD4 T cells after COVID-19. About the study: SARS-CoV-2 positivity in convalescent patients was established by nasal swab PCR; under 10 had mild and one severe disease. Convalescent persons amounted to six males plus four females, two of whom were Hispanic. The stimulus for the cells was overlapping spike peptides derived from SARS-CoV-2, HCoV-NL63, HCoV-OC43 and HCoV-229E. Findings of the study overall: Although the median of SARS-CoV-2-reactive clonotypes rose from around 19 to 38, the change was not significant.

The Oncomine TCR Beta short-read assay sequenced DNA from cultured CD4+ T cells. TCRdb reprocessed the PCR reads via MiXCR and lists one record per CDR3 protein. This table holds approximately 11,000 distinct CDR3 sequences, 70% found once. Indicated treatment: approximately nine-day PBMC culture with coronavirus spike peptide pools or control peptides (ViraFEST assay). Concerning this clonotype itself: Its antigen is currently unknown.

The CDR3 length is 13 residues. Between the trimmed V and J ends, which lost 4 bases and 4 bases, there was a span of 12 bases. CDR1 is SGDLS and CDR2 is YYNGEE in the germline V gene. This clonotype was sampled from a human donor who had recovered from COVID-19. The V call is TRBV9, the J call TRBJ2-7; D not certain. The sequencing sample was made of CD4+ T cells from blood, cultured in vitro. CDR3 nucleotides: TGTGCCAGCAGCCCCCACGAGAGGTACGAGCAGTACTTC. Protein: CASSPHERYEQYF.